This T cell receptor (beta chain) was captured in a study of metastatic and nonmetastatic thyroid tumors. The study, taken as a whole, reports: According to reports, the diversity of TCR beta was significantly higher in malignant thyroid tumors than in benign nodules, and this held in both blood and tumor samples.

No patient received treatment before thyroid surgery. In the source study's methods: What underpinned the distant-metastasis classifier for papillary thyroid cancer was the set of CDR3 differences across clinicopathological groups. Using MiXCR, TCRdb re-called clones from the PCR reads. The V and J calls come from TCRdb's annotation, not from the publication. The sample includes about 18,000 clones, around 28% seen only once; the top ten take about 13%. This clone was counted a few times. Its antigen is unknown. Sequencing input: tumor tissue. The source is a female donor with papillary thyroid cancer or a benign thyroid nodule (not recorded which). Some clones in this sample may be carry-over from other donors' samples.

The CDR3 nucleotides are TGTGCCAGCAGCCTCAACCCGGCTAGCGGGGTTTACGAGCAGTACTTC. Its protein is CASSLNPASGVYEQYF. This rearrangement joins TRBV6-1 to TRBJ2-7; 9 bases are a match to TRBD2. The CDR3 totals 16 residues. Germline CDR1 reads MNHNS; CDR2 reads SASEGT. V lost 6 bases to trimming and J lost 4 bases; unmatched junction nucleotides: 13.